This TCR beta chain was identified during a study of CD8+ T cells in alopecia areata. cDNA prepared by RNA extraction and subsequent reverse transcription served as the template for sequencing. The method was immunoSEQ multiplex PCR; TCRdb's version includes in-frame clones alone and lacks a portion of them. The top ten clones hold 16% of a sample with fewer than 200,000 clones, about 61% of them seen once. Treatment: oral pan-JAK inhibitor, 5-10 mg twice daily. This clone was counted a few times. CDR3 length equals 13 residues. CDR1 and CDR2 from the germline V gene are SQVTM and ANQGSEA. V shed 6 bases, J shed 0 bases, and the junction held 4 bases outside the gene matches.

This material consisted of CD4+ T cells sorted from blood, taken between weeks 55 and 65, from a patient treated with tofacitinib. The TCR comes from a human donor with alopecia areata. J is TRBJ1-1 and V is TRBV29-1, with 7 bases that match TRBD1. Here the CDR3 DNA reads TGCAGCGTCACGGGACAGCTGAACACTGAAGCTTTCTTT. Translation gives CSVTGQLNTEAFF.